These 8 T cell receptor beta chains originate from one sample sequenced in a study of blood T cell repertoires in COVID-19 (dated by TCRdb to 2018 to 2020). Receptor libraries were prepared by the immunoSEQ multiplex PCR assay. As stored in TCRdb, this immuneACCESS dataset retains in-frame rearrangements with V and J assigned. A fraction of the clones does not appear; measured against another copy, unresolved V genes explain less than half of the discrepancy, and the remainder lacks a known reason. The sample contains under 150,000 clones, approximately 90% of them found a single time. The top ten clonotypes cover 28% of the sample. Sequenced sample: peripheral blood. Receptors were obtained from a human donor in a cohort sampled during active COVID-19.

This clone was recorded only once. The CDR3 spells CASRVDSHSYNEQFF. The CDR3 DNA reads as TGTGCCAGCAGGGTAGACAGTCACTCCTACAATGAGCAGTTCTTC. The chain is built from TRBV6-5 and TRBJ2-1, with D possibly matching TRBD1 (5 bases). Trimming cost V 6 bases and J 0 bases, with 12 bases left between them. Germline V gives CDR1 MNHEY, CDR2 SVGAGI. The CDR3 has 15 residues.

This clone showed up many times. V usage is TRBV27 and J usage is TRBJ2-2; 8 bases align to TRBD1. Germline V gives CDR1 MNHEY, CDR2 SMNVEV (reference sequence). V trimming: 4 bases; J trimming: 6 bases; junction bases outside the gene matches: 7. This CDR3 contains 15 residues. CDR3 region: CASSSQGDRAGELFF. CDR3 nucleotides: TGTGCCAGCAGTTCACAGGGGGATCGTGCCGGGGAGCTGTTTTTT.

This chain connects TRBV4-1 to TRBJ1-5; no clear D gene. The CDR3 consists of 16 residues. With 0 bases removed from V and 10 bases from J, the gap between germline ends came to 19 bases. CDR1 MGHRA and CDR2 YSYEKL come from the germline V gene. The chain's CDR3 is CASSQETERRGGPQHF. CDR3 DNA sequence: TGCGCCAGCAGCCAAGAGACGGAGCGCAGAGGAGGACCCCAGCATTTT.

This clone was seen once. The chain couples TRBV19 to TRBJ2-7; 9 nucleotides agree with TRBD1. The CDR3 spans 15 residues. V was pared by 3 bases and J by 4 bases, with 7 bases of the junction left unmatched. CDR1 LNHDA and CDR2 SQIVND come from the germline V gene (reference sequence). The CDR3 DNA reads TGTGCCAGTAGTATGGGACAGGGAAGGTGGTACGAGCAGTACTTC. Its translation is CASSMGQGRWYEQYF.

The CDR3 region has the DNA TGTGCCAGCAGCGCCGGGGGACCGCGGGATGAAAAACTGTTTTTT. This sequence encodes CASSAGGPRDEKLFF. V and J are TRBV11-2 and TRBJ1-4; TRBD1 is a possible D gene (5 bases). This CDR3 is 15 amino acids long. Germline V gene data show CDR1 as SGHAT and CDR2 as FQNNGV. V shed 5 bases and J shed 6 bases, with 16 bases lying between them.

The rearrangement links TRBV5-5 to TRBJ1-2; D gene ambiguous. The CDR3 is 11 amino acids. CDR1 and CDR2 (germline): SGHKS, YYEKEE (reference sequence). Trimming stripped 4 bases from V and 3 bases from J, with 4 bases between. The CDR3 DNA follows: TGTGCCAGCAGCCCGGACTATGGCTACACCTTC. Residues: CASSPDYGYTF.

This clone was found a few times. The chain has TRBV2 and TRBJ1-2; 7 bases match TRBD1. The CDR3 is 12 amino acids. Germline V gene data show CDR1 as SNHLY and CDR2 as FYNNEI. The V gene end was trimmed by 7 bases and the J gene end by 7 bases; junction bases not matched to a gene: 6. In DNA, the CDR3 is TGTGCCAGCACCCAGACAGGGAGTGGCTACACCTTC. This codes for CASTQTGSGYTF.

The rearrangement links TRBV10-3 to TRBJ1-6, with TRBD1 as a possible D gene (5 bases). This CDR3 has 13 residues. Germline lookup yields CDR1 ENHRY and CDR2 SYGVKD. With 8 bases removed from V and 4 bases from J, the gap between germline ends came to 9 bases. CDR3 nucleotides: TGTGCCATCCAGACAGCTTATAATTCACCCCTCCACTTT. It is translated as CAIQTAYNSPLHF.